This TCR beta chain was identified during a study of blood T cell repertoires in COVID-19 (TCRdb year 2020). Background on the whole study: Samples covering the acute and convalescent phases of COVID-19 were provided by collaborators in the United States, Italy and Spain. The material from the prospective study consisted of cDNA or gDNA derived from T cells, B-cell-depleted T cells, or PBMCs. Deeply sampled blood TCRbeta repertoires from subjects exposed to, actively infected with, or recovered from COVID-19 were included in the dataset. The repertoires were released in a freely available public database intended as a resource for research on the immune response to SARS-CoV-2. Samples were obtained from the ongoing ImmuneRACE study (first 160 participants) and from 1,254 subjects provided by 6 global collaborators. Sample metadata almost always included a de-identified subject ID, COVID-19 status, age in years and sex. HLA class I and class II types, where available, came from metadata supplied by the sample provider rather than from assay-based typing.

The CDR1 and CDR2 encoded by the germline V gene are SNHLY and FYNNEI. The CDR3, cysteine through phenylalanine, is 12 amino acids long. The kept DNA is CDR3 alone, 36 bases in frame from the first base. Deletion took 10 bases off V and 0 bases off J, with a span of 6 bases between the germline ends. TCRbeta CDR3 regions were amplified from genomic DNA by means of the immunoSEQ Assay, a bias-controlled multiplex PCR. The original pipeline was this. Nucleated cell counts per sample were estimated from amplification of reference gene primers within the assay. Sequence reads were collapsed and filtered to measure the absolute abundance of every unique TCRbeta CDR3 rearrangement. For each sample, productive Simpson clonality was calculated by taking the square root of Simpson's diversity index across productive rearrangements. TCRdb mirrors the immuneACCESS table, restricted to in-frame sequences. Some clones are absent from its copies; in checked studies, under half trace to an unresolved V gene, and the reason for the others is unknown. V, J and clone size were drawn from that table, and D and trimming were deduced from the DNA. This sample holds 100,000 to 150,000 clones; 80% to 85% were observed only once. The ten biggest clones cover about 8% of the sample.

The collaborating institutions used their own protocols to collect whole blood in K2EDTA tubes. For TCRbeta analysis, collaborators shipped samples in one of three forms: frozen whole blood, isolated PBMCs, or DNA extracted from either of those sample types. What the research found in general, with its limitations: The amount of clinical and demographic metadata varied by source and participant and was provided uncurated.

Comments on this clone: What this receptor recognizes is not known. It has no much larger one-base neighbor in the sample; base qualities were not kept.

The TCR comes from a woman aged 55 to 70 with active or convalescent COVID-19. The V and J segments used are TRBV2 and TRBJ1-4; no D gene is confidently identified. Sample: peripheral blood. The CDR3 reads CATQTTNEKLFF. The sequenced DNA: TGTGCCACCCAAACAACTAATGAAAAACTGTTTTTT.